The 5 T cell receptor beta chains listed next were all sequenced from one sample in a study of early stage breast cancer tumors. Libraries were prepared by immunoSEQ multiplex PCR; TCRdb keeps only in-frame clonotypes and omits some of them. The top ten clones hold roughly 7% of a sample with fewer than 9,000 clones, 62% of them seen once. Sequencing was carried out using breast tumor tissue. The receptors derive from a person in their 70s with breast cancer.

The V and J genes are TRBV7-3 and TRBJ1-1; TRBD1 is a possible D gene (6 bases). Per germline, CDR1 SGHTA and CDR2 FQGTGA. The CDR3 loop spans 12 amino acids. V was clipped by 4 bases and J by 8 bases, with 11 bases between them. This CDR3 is CASSSSGTEAFF. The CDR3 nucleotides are TGTGCCAGCAGCTCATCCGGGACAGAAGCTTTCTTT.

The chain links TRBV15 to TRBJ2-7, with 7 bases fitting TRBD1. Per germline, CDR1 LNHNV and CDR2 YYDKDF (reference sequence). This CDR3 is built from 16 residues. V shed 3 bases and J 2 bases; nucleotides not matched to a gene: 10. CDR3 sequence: CATSSEGGQETYEQYF. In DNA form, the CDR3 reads TGTGCCACCAGCAGTGAAGGCGGACAGGAGACCTACGAGCAGTACTTC. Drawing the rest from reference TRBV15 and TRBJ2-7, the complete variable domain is DAMVIQNPRYQVTQFGKPVTLSCSQTLNHNVMYWYQQKSSQAPKLLFHYYDKDFNNEADTPDNFQSRRPNTSFCFLDIRSPGLGDTAMYLCATSSEGGQETYEQYFGPGTRLTVT.

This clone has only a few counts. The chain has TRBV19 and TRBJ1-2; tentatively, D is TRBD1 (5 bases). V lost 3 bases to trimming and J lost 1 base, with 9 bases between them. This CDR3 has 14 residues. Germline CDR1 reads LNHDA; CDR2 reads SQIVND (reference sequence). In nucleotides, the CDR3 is TGTGCCAGTAGTATTTATGACAGTAACTATGGCTACACCTTC. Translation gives CASSIYDSNYGYTF.

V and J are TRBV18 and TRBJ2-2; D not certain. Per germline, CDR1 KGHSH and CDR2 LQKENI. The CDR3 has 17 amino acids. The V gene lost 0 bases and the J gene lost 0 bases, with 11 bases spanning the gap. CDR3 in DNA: TGTGCCAGCTCACCACCGAATCCAGGAACGAACACCGGGGAGCTGTTTTTT. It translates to CASSPPNPGTNTGELFF.

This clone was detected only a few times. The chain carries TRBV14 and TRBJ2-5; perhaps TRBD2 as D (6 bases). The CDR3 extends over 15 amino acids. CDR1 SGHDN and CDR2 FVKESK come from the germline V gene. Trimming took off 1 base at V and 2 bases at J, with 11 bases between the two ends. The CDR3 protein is CASSQVRGIQETQYF. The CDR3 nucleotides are TGTGCCAGCAGCCAAGTTCGGGGGATTCAAGAGACCCAGTACTTC.